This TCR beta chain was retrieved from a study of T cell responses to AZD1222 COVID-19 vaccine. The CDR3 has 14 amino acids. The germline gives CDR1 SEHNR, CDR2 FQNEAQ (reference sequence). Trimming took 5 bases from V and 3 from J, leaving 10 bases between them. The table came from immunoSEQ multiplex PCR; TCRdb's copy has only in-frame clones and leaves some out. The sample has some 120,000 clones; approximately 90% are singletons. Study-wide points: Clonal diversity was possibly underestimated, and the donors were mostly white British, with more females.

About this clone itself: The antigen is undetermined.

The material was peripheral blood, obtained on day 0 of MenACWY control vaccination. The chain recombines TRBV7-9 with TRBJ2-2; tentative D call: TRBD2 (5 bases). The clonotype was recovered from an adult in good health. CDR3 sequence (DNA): TGTGCCAGCAGCCCGGGGTCCTACACCGGGGAGCTGTTTTTT. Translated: CASSPGSYTGELFF.